Each of the 25 T cell receptor beta chains below was sequenced from the same sample in a study of blood T cell repertoires in COVID-19 (TCRdb year 2020). Library generation was performed with the immunoSEQ multiplex PCR assay. What TCRdb holds here is the immuneACCESS table cut down to in-frame rearrangements. Part of the clones is not present; checked against another copy, under half of the missing clones reflect an unresolved V gene, and the others are unexplained. For this sample the table gives roughly 150,000 clones, of which around 80% were detected only once. The ten largest clones add up to about 5% of the sample. The sequenced material came from peripheral blood. These receptors were taken from a woman in her fifties or sixties with acute or convalescent COVID-19.

Worth noting for this clone: A read error is possible here, since a much larger clone lies one base away. Other DNA variants within this sample encode the same CDR3. The V and J genes are TRBV7-9 and TRBJ2-1; 14 bases are a match to TRBD2. V lost 5 bases to trimming and J lost 6 bases; unmatched junction nucleotides: 6. The germline V gene has CDR1 SEHNR and CDR2 FQNEAQ (reference sequence). This CDR3 comprises 16 residues. The CDR3 coding sequence is TGTGCCAGCAGCACTTCGGGACTAGCGGGGGTCAATGAGCAGTTCTTC. Translated: CASSTSGLAGVNEQFF. Filled out from reference TRBV7-9 and TRBJ2-1, the complete variable domain reads DTGVSQNPRHKITKRGQNVTFRCDPISEHNRLYWYRQTLGQGPEFLTYFQNEAQLEKSRLLSDRFSAERPKGSFSTLEIQRTEQGDSAMYLCASSTSGLAGVNEQFFGPGTRLTVL.

The V and J genes are TRBV6-2 or TRBV6-3 and TRBJ2-7, with a tentative D call TRBD2 (6 bases). Trimming removed 2 bases from V and 0 bases from J, with 14 bases in between. This CDR3 is 16 amino acids long. The germline gives CDR1 MNHEY, CDR2 SVGEGT. The CDR3 nucleotides read TGTGCCAGCAGTTACGTTTTTGGGGGGACCTCCTACGAGCAGTACTTC. This encodes CASSYVFGGTSYEQYF.

The chain combines TRBV19 with TRBJ1-5; 7 positions agree with TRBD1. This CDR3 spans 14 amino acids. Trimming at V came to 8 bases and at J to 9 bases, leaving 13 bases not matched to a gene. Germline CDR1 and CDR2: LNHDA and SQIVND (reference sequence). CDR3 loop: CASGVDREVGPQHF. CDR3 nucleotides: TGTGCCAGTGGAGTAGACAGGGAGGTCGGGCCCCAGCATTTT.

The rearrangement links TRBV5-1 to TRBJ2-7; D call uncertain. The germline V and J ends were trimmed by 7 bases and 3 bases, with 11 bases remaining between them. The CDR3 is made up of 12 amino acids. Germline CDR1 and CDR2: SGHRS and YFSETQ. Here the CDR3 reads CASFADNYEQYF. CDR3 in DNA: TGCGCCAGCTTTGCGGATAACTACGAGCAGTACTTC.

The CDR3 is CASSVELAGEQYF. CDR3 DNA: TGTGCCAGCAGCGTAGAGCTAGCTGGTGAGCAGTACTTC. This rearrangement joins TRBV9 to TRBJ2-7, with D maybe TRBD2 (5 bases). The V and J ends lost 0 bases and 7 bases respectively, with 11 bases between them. This CDR3 region has 13 residues. Germline-derived CDR1 and CDR2 are SGDLS and YYNGEE. The variable domain in full, completed from reference TRBV9 and TRBJ2-7, reads DSGVTQTPKHLITATGQRVTLRCSPRSGDLSVYWYQQSLDQGLQFLIQYYNGEERAKGNILERFSAQQFPDLHSELNLSSLELGDSALYFCASSVELAGEQYFGPGTRLTVT.

The chain recombines TRBV23-1 with TRBJ1-5; 11 bases are a match to TRBD1. TRBV23-1 is assigned to the ORF class and has an uncertain function. The CDR3 spans 19 residues. V was pared by 4 bases and J by 0 bases, with 11 bases of the junction left unmatched. DNA of the CDR3: TGCGCCAGCAGTCGACGTTTGGGACAGGGGGTAAATAGCAATCAGCCCCAGCATTTT. Translation: CASSRRLGQGVNSNQPQHF.

V and J are TRBV19 and TRBJ1-1; weak D call: TRBD1 (5 bases). This CDR3 is built from 15 residues. V was clipped by 6 bases and J by 4 bases, with 18 bases between them. Germline V CDR1 and CDR2: LNHDA, SQIVND (reference sequence). CDR3 bases: TGTGCCAGTAGCCGATGGGGCGGGGTGGGCACTGAAGCTTTCTTT. It yields the protein CASSRWGGVGTEAFF.

This chain links TRBV9 with TRBJ2-2; tentatively, D is TRBD1 (6 bases). This CDR3 contains 17 residues. Per the germline V gene, CDR1 is SGDLS and CDR2 is YYNGEE. Trimming cost V 1 base and J 6 bases, with 19 bases left between them. CDR3 sequence reads: CASSVFVMGARAGELFF. The DNA of the CDR3 is TGTGCCAGCAGCGTATTCGTCATGGGGGCGAGAGCCGGGGAGCTGTTTTTT.

The genes are TRBV9 and TRBJ1-1; no reliable D call. V lost 0 bases to trimming and J lost 3 bases, with 12 bases between them. Germline loops: CDR1 SGDLS, CDR2 YYNGEE. The CDR3 has 15 amino acids. The CDR3 sequence is CASSVAMGGYTEAFF. The CDR3 DNA follows: TGTGCCAGCAGCGTAGCTATGGGAGGGTACACTGAAGCTTTCTTT.

The V call is TRBV5-1, the J call TRBJ1-3; no clear D. CDR3 size: 15 residues. Germline values: CDR1 SGHRS, CDR2 YFSETQ. V lost 0 bases and J lost 3, with 10 bases in between. The CDR3 loop is CASSLGHSSGNTIYF. The CDR3 DNA is TGCGCCAGCAGCTTGGGTCATTCGAGTGGAAACACCATATATTTT.

This clone was found a few times. The V gene is TRBV29-1, the J gene TRBJ1-2; 10 bases are a match to TRBD1. V lost 6 bases, J lost 8 bases, and 6 bases stayed unmatched. CDR1 and CDR2 from the germline V gene are SQVTM and ANQGSEA. The CDR3 has 12 amino acids. The CDR3: CSVHGQGGGYTF. The CDR3 DNA sequence: TGCAGCGTCCATGGACAGGGGGGAGGCTACACCTTC.

The chain joins TRBV5-4 to TRBJ2-1; 7 bases are a match to TRBD1. V lost 2 bases to trimming and J lost 1 base; unmatched junction nucleotides: 0. The CDR3 sequence is 14 residues long. Germline CDR1 reads SGHNT; CDR2 reads YYREEE (reference sequence). Here the CDR3 reads CASSLQGSYNEQFF. In nucleotides, the CDR3 is TGTGCCAGCAGCTTACAGGGGTCCTACAATGAGCAGTTCTTC. The full variable domain, completed using reference TRBV5-4 and TRBJ2-1, is ETGVTQSPTHLIKTRGQQVTLRCSSQSGHNTVSWYQQALGQGPQFIFQYYREEENGRGNFPPRFSGLQFPNYSSELNVNALELDDSALYLCASSLQGSYNEQFFGPGTRLTVL.

J is TRBJ2-3 and V is TRBV30; a weak D match, TRBD2 (7 bases). This CDR3 spans 15 amino acids. The ends were cut back, 7 bases at V and 0 bases at J, with 17 bases in the middle. CDR1 and CDR2 (germline): GTSNPN, SVGIG (reference sequence). CDR3 bases: TGTGCCTCTCAGGGGAGGGGAAAGAGCACAGATACGCAGTATTTT. Translation: CASQGRGKSTDTQYF.

The genes are TRBV19 and TRBJ2-3; D is ambiguous. This CDR3 has 15 residues. CDR1 is LNHDA and CDR2 is SQIVND in the germline V gene (reference sequence). Trimming left V 2 bases short and J 0 bases short, with 9 bases between. DNA for the CDR3: TGTGCCAGTAGTATACTCCTTACTAGCACAGATACGCAGTATTTT. Residues: CASSILLTSTDTQYF.

The J gene is TRBJ2-3, the V gene TRBV27; 9 bases are shared with TRBD2. V trimming: 7 bases; J trimming: 5 bases; junction bases outside the gene matches: 7. The germline CDR1 and CDR2 sequences are MNHEY and SMNVEV (reference sequence). The CDR3 consists of 14 residues. The CDR3: CASIAGGRGDTQYF. The CDR3 region has the DNA TGTGCCAGCATCGCGGGGGGGCGGGGAGATACGCAGTATTTT.

This rearrangement joins TRBV4-3 to TRBJ2-3; no firm D call. Germline CDR1 reads LGHNA; CDR2 reads YSLEER. The CDR3 totals 15 residues. V was shortened by 1 base and J by 7 bases, with 15 bases between the two germline ends. CDR3 loop: CASSQGPYTDNTQYF. The DNA for the CDR3 is TGCGCCAGCAGCCAAGGGCCCTACACAGATAATACGCAGTATTTT.

V usage is TRBV6-4 and J usage is TRBJ1-6; D is unclear. Germline lookup yields CDR1 MRHNA and CDR2 SNTAGT. This CDR3 has 14 amino acids. The V gene lost 1 base and the J gene lost 6 bases, with 7 bases spanning the gap. CDR3 nucleotide sequence: TGTGCCAGCAGTGACTTCAGTACTAATTCACCCCTCCACTTT. It encodes CASSDFSTNSPLHF.

This rearrangement joins TRBV11-3 to TRBJ2-1; 9 nucleotides line up with TRBD2. The V gene end was trimmed by 3 bases and the J gene end by 5 bases; junction bases not matched to a gene: 8. Germline V gene data show CDR1 as SGHNT and CDR2 as YENEEA. The CDR3 has 16 amino acids. CDR3 sequence: CASSLAGGPSDNEQFF. DNA of the CDR3: TGTGCCAGCAGCTTGGCGGGGGGGCCGTCGGACAATGAGCAGTTCTTC. Using reference TRBV11-3 and TRBJ2-1 for the parts outside the CDR3, the full variable domain is EAGVVQSPRYKIIEKKQPVAFWCNPISGHNTLYWYLQNLGQGPELLIRYENEEAVDDSQLPKDRFSAERLKGVDSTLKIQPAELGDSAVYLCASSLAGGPSDNEQFFGPGTRLTVL.

This clone was observed a few times. Other DNA sequences in the same sample also yield this CDR3. The chain recombines TRBV4-2 with TRBJ2-7; a possible D gene is TRBD2 (5 bases). CDR3 length: 13 residues. Germline V gene lookup returns CDR1 LGHNA and CDR2 YNFKEQ. With 2 bases removed from V and 4 bases from J, the gap between germline ends came to 9 bases. In nucleotides, the CDR3 is TGTGCCAGCAGCCAAAGGACTGGTTACGAGCAGTACTTC. Translated, it gives CASSQRTGYEQYF.

This rearrangement joins TRBV14 to TRBJ1-1; no reliable D call. The germline V gene encodes CDR1 SGHDN and CDR2 FVKESK. The CDR3 loop spans 15 amino acids. Trimming cost V 0 bases and J 1 base, with 9 bases left between them. CDR3 in DNA: TGTGCCAGCAGCCAAGAGAGTCGGGGGAACACTGAAGCTTTCTTT. Translation gives CASSQESRGNTEAFF.

This clone appeared a few times. V usage is TRBV12-3 or TRBV12-4 and J usage is TRBJ2-3; D call uncertain. The V end lost 5 bases, the J end lost 4 bases, and 7 bases lay between the germline ends. The CDR3 has 12 amino acids. CDR3 DNA: TGTGCCAGCAGTCTCTCCTCAGATACGCAGTATTTT. It translates to CASSLSSDTQYF.

V usage is TRBV7-2 and J usage is TRBJ2-3; TRBD1 matches at 9 bases. This CDR3 comprises 18 residues. After removal of 1 base from V and 0 bases from J, the junction contained 8 bases not matched to a gene. In germline, CDR1 is SGHTA, CDR2 FQGNSA. This chain's CDR3 is CASSLGLGQGPSTDTQYF. DNA for the CDR3: TGTGCCAGCAGCTTAGGCTTGGGACAGGGTCCTAGCACAGATACGCAGTATTTT.

In regard to this clone: The same CDR3 arises from other DNA sequences in this sample as well. The J gene is TRBJ1-5, the V gene TRBV29-1; 9 bases are shared with TRBD1. The CDR3 loop spans 12 amino acids. Losses at the gene ends were 6 bases for V and 4 bases for J; bases not matched to a gene: 1. Germline CDR1 reads SQVTM; CDR2 reads ANQGSEA. The CDR3 loop reads CSVGTGNQPQHF. In nucleotides, the CDR3 is TGCAGCGTGGGGACAGGGAATCAGCCCCAGCATTTT.

This clone was observed a single time. The chain uses TRBV6-2 or TRBV6-3 and TRBJ1-2; the D is unclear. CDR3 length: 13 amino acids. The germline gives CDR1 MNHEY, CDR2 SVGEGT. Trimming pared 0 bases from V and 8 bases from J, leaving 10 bases between. CDR3 in DNA: TGTGCCAGCAGTTACTCGCAGGAAAGAGGCTACACCTTC. It yields the protein CASSYSQERGYTF.

This clone was seen only once. This chain links TRBV5-1 with TRBJ2-7, with 15 bases aligning to TRBD2. After removal of 2 bases from V and 2 bases from J, the junction contained 8 bases not matched to a gene. The germline V gene has CDR1 SGHRS and CDR2 YFSETQ. This CDR3 spans 18 amino acids. CDR3 in amino acids: CASSFGTSGGRIPYEQYF. Here the CDR3 DNA reads TGCGCCAGCAGCTTCGGGACTAGCGGGGGGCGAATCCCCTACGAGCAGTACTTC.